The clone carrying this T cell receptor beta chain has a count of ten or more. Its antigen remains unidentified. V shed 3 bases and J shed 6 bases, with 15 bases lying between them. CDR1 is DFQATT, CDR2 SNEGSKA, per germline (reference sequence). The CDR3 contains 13 residues. The TCR beta libraries were generated through quantitative 5'-RACE incorporating molecular barcodes. TCRdb re-called the 5' RACE reads with MiXCR, one entry per CDR3 protein. This table holds fewer than 550,000 distinct CDR3 sequences, about 5.2% found once. The data were taken from a study of CD8 T cells in ankylosing spondylitis. General study findings and limits: Disease-linked clones proved CD8+ and comparatively uncommon in peripheral blood. In reactive arthritis synovial fluid and blood, some motif variants had been reported before. One TCR beta motif, made up of 7 or 8 highly homologous variants, appeared characteristic of ankylosing spondylitis blood.

V gene TRBV20-1 combines with J gene TRBJ2-7, with D maybe TRBD2 (6 bases). Sample: blood, either unsorted or a sorted T cell fraction (not recorded which). This clonotype originated in a male donor with ankylosing spondylitis. CDR3 amino acids: CSARRLERGEQYF. The DNA for the CDR3 is TGCAGTGCTAGGCGACTAGAACGGGGCGAGCAGTACTTC.